This is a list of T cell receptor beta chains from one sample in a study of blood T cell repertoires in COVID-19. Here immunoSEQ multiplex PCR was the method, and the copy in TCRdb shows in-frame clones only, minus some. The sample lists approximately 56,000 clones, roughly four fifths seen once, with roughly 7% in the top ten. Material for sequencing was peripheral blood. The receptors shown here come from a man between 65 and 85 years old with active COVID-19. Each CDR3 is given with its conserved first and last residue. A D gene is named only where the DNA matches it firmly. Size tells how often a clone was seen (once, few, many) or the class of an expanded clone, and some rows leave it out.

>TRBJ1-1|-|TRBV7-2|-
CASSLGGVSTEAFF
TGTGCCAGCAGCCTAGGGGGAGTAAGCACTGAAGCTTTCTTT
>TRBJ1-1|once|TRBV24-1|TRBD1
CATSQGEYTEAFF
TGTGCCACCAGTCAGGGGGAATACACTGAAGCTTTCTTT
>TRBJ2-5|-|TRBV7-2|-
CASSLNSRRAGTSQETQYF
TGTGCCAGCAGCTTAAACTCCCGCCGGGCGGGCACTTCCCAAGAGACCCAGTACTTC
>TRBJ1-5|-|TRBV6-5|-
CATTGGVGQPQHF
TGTGCCACGACGGGAGGGGTGGGTCAGCCCCAGCATTTT
>TRBJ1-2|-|TRBV19|-
CASSIRLSPNYGYTF
TGTGCCAGTAGTATCCGACTCAGCCCGAACTATGGCTACACCTTC
>TRBJ2-5|-|TRBV4-1|TRBD2
CASSQTGLANQETQYF
TGCGCCAGCAGCCAAACCGGACTAGCTAACCAAGAGACCCAGTACTTC
>TRBJ1-6|few|TRBV7-2|-
CASSSYNSPLHF
TGTGCCAGCAGCTCTTATAATTCACCCCTCCACTTT
>TRBJ2-3|-|TRBV28|-
CASSLSDYRTDTQYF
TGTGCCAGCAGTTTATCGGACTATCGCACAGATACGCAGTATTTT
>TRBJ1-1|-|TRBV9|-
CASSWTDNTEAFF
TGTGCCAGCAGCTGGACAGATAACACTGAAGCTTTCTTT
>TRBJ1-2|-|TRBV3-1/TRBV3-2|-
CASSSQGGYTF
TGTGCCAGCAGCTCCCAGGGTGGCTACACCTTC
>TRBJ1-4|-|TRBV24-1|TRBD1
CATPDRARATNEKLFF
TGTGCCACCCCGGACAGGGCGCGGGCAACTAATGAAAAACTGTTTTTT
>TRBJ2-3|few|TRBV5-6|-
CASSLSRVADTQYF
TGTGCCAGCAGCTTGTCCAGGGTGGCAGATACGCAGTATTTT
>TRBJ1-6|-|TRBV7-9|-
CASSLTAGNNSPLHF
TGTGCCAGCAGCTTAACGGCAGGGAATAATTCACCCCTCCACTTT
>TRBJ2-5|-|TRBV27|TRBD2
CASSSRLAGETQYF
TGTGCCAGCAGTTCAAGGCTAGCGGGGGAGACCCAGTACTTC
>TRBJ2-1|-|TRBV7-9|TRBD2
CASSPRVAGGNEQFF
TGTGCCAGCAGCCCGCGGGTAGCGGGGGGCAATGAGCAGTTCTTC
>TRBJ2-1|-|TRBV11-1|TRBD2
CASGLAGRYNEQFF
TGTGCCAGCGGTCTAGCGGGGAGGTACAATGAGCAGTTCTTC
>TRBJ2-2|-|TRBV5-1|TRBD2
CASSRLAANTGELFF
TGCGCCAGCAGCCGACTAGCGGCGAACACCGGGGAGCTGTTTTTT
>TRBJ2-5|-|TRBV28|-
CASSLLTGRVTQYF
TGTGCCAGCAGTTTGCTTACAGGGCGGGTGACCCAGTACTTC
>TRBJ1-1|few|TRBV5-1|TRBD1
CASSVGTGGTEAFF
TGCGCCAGCAGCGTCGGGACAGGGGGAACTGAAGCTTTCTTT
>TRBJ2-3|-|TRBV4-3|TRBD2
CASSHPGLAGGTPSTDTQYF
TGCGCCAGCAGCCACCCGGGACTAGCGGGGGGGACCCCTAGCACAGATACGCAGTATTTT
>TRBJ2-7|-|TRBV2|TRBD1
CASSELGTGASEQYF
TGTGCCAGCAGTGAACTCGGGACAGGGGCCTCCGAGCAGTACTTC
>TRBJ2-3|-|TRBV30|TRBD2
CAWTTGLAADTQYF
TGTGCCTGGACCACCGGACTAGCCGCGGATACGCAGTATTTT
>TRBJ2-2|-|TRBV2|-
CASTNYQAGTGELFF
TGTGCCAGCACTAACTACCAAGCGGGCACCGGGGAGCTGTTTTTT
>TRBJ1-1|once|TRBV12-3/TRBV12-4|-
CASGHGLGTEAFF
TGTGCCAGCGGCCACGGACTAGGCACTGAAGCTTTCTTT
>TRBJ2-2|-|TRBV7-9|-
CASSSTGIPGELFF
TGTGCCAGCAGCTCTACAGGGATTCCCGGGGAGCTGTTTTTT
>TRBJ2-5|-|TRBV3-1/TRBV3-2|-
CASSPGSLPGTQYF
TGTGCCAGCAGCCCCGGGTCCTTACCGGGGACCCAGTACTTC
>TRBJ2-5|-|TRBV5-1|TRBD1
CASSLQGARETQYF
TGCGCCAGCAGCTTGCAGGGGGCGAGAGAGACCCAGTACTTC
>TRBJ2-2|-|TRBV27|TRBD1
CASSRDRVNTGELFF
TGTGCCAGCAGTAGGGACAGGGTAAACACCGGGGAGCTGTTTTTT
>TRBJ1-5|-|TRBV5-6|TRBD1
CASSGGQEYQPQHF
TGTGCCAGCAGCGGAGGACAGGAATATCAGCCCCAGCATTTT
>TRBJ1-2|-|TRBV6-1|TRBD1
CASSEALGWTGSSYTF
TGTGCCAGCAGTGAAGCCTTGGGTTGGACAGGGTCAAGCTACACCTTC
>TRBJ1-2|-|TRBV13|-
CASSLIGANYGYTF
TGTGCCAGCAGCTTGATAGGGGCAAACTATGGCTACACCTTC
>TRBJ1-6|-|TRBV19|-
CASSGRQSSYNSPLHF
TGTGCCAGTAGCGGGAGACAGTCCTCCTATAATTCACCCCTCCACTTT
>TRBJ1-2|-|TRBV7-4|TRBD1
CASSFHKARQGIGYTF
TGTGCCAGCAGCTTCCACAAGGCACGACAGGGGATCGGCTACACCTTC
>TRBJ2-1|-|TRBV6-6|-
CASSYSNKGNEQFF
TGTGCCAGCAGTTACTCGAATAAGGGGAATGAGCAGTTCTTC
>TRBJ1-5|-|TRBV5-5|-
CASSFGQGMSNQPQHF
TGTGCCAGCAGCTTTGGTCAGGGGATGAGCAATCAGCCCCAGCATTTT
>TRBJ1-6|-|TRBV5-1|-
CASSSDTANSPLHF
TGCGCCAGCAGTTCCGACACGGCCAATTCACCCCTCCACTTT
>TRBJ2-5|-|TRBV19|TRBD1
CASSIVQWGQGTETQYF
TGTGCCAGTAGTATAGTCCAATGGGGACAGGGTACAGAGACCCAGTACTTC
>TRBJ1-3|-|TRBV2|-
CASSEAGRTLRGNTIYF
TGTGCCAGCAGTGAAGCGGGGCGGACTCTGAGGGGGAACACCATATATTTT
>TRBJ1-2|-|TRBV3-1/TRBV3-2|TRBD1
CASSQRTGGGYTF
TGTGCCAGCAGCCAAAGAACAGGGGGTGGCTACACCTTC
>TRBJ2-5|-|TRBV7-6|TRBD2
CASSQGGLAGLETQYF
TGTGCCAGCAGTCAGGGGGGACTAGCGGGGTTGGAGACCCAGTACTTC
>TRBJ1-2|once|TRBV7-2|-
CASPTGQPNYGYTF
TGTGCCAGCCCAACCGGACAGCCTAACTATGGCTACACCTTC
>TRBJ1-5|-|TRBV5-6|-
CASSFGTGYQPQHF
TGTGCCAGCAGCTTTGGAACAGGGTATCAGCCCCAGCATTTT
>TRBJ2-3|-|TRBV6-5|TRBD1
CASRLTGGRTDTQYF
TGTGCCAGCAGACTGACAGGGGGCCGCACAGATACGCAGTATTTT
>TRBJ1-2|-|TRBV11-2|TRBD1
CASSLDQGGLGGYTF
TGTGCCAGCAGCTTAGATCAAGGGGGCCTGGGGGGCTACACCTTC
>TRBJ2-7|-|TRBV5-8|-
CASSSISGALSKYF
TGTGCCAGCAGCTCCATTAGCGGAGCGCTGTCTAAGTACTTC
>TRBJ1-1|once|TRBV7-3|-
CASSLTGNTEAFF
TGTGCCAGCAGCTTAACCGGGAACACTGAAGCTTTCTTT
>TRBJ2-1|-|TRBV7-2|-
CASSEGQSSYNEQFF
TGTGCCAGCAGCGAAGGACAGAGCTCCTACAATGAGCAGTTCTTC
>TRBJ2-7|-|TRBV6-2/TRBV6-3|-
CASSWPPGTSYEQYF
TGTGCCAGCAGTTGGCCGCCCGGGACTTCCTACGAGCAGTACTTC
>TRBJ1-5|-|TRBV28|TRBD1
CASISGQGRNQPQHF
TGTGCCAGCATCTCCGGACAGGGGAGGAATCAGCCCCAGCATTTT
>TRBJ2-7|-|TRBV5-1|TRBD2
CASSLEAGATYEQYF
TGCGCCAGCAGCTTGGAAGCGGGGGCGACCTACGAGCAGTACTTC
>TRBJ1-1|-|TRBV29-1|-
CSVGPDQGAFF
TGCAGCGTTGGACCAGACCAGGGAGCTTTCTTT
>TRBJ2-1|-|TRBV5-1|-
CASSPTNRNEQFF
TGCGCCAGCAGCCCGACCAACAGGAATGAGCAGTTCTTC